This T cell receptor beta chain was recorded in a study of T cell responses to AZD1222 COVID-19 vaccine. The assay was immunoSEQ multiplex PCR, and TCRdb's table has in-frame clones only and misses some. The profile covers fewer than 200,000 clones, with around nine tenths appearing a single time and around 0.99% taken by the ten largest. Germline V gene data show CDR1 as SGHDT and CDR2 as YYEEEE. The CDR3 consists of 13 residues. Trimming took off 4 bases at V and 1 base at J, with 8 bases between the two ends. With respect to this clone: Its antigen remains unidentified.

Study-wide findings and caveats: Breadth and depth of Spike-specific TCRs rose after two AZD1222 doses. Donors were largely white British and mainly female; clonal diversity was possibly underestimated. Dominant CD4 TCR responses targeted spike regions 160-218 and 743-854.

This material consisted of peripheral blood, taken 28 days after the second AZD1222 dose. V usage is TRBV5-6 and J usage is TRBJ1-2, with no clear D. The source is an adult who received the AZD1222 COVID-19 vaccine. This chain's CDR3 is CASSRDFNYGYTF. The CDR3 DNA reads TGTGCCAGCAGCAGGGATTTTAACTATGGCTACACCTTC.